A single T cell receptor beta chain is shown here with its context. Original processing notes: Amplification from reference gene primers served as the basis for estimated nucleated cell counts. Measured with immunoSEQ multiplex PCR; TCRdb has only the in-frame clones, and not every one. That table furnishes V, J and clone size, whereas the DNA furnished D and trimming. The sample includes 150,000 to 200,000 clones, around 89% of them seen just once. The entry originates in a study of blood T cell repertoires in COVID-19. Turning to the study itself: COVID-19 samples, acute and convalescent, were from the United States, Italy and Spain. PBMCs, B-cell-depleted T cells, or T cells provided the cDNA or gDNA that made up the material.

This clonotype originated in a human donor in a cohort sampled during active COVID-19. Sequenced input: peripheral blood.

The CDR3 DNA follows: TGTGCCAGCGGGGTAGGGGGCGAGCAGTACTTC. Encoded protein: CASGVGGEQYF. This chain joins TRBV6-5 and TRBJ2-7, with a weak D call TRBD1 (6 bases). This CDR3 region has 11 residues. Germline V gene data show CDR1 as MNHEY and CDR2 as SVGAGI. The V end lost 8 bases, the J end lost 6 bases, and 11 bases lay between the germline ends.